The 32 T cell receptor beta chains below were found in one sample sequenced in a study of molecular identifiers for immune sequencing clone quantification. TCRdb reprocessed the PCR reads with MiXCR, giving one entry per CDR3 protein. The sample has 60,000 to 70,000 distinct CDR3 sequences, around 20% seen once. The sequencing sample was made of naive CD8+ T cells from blood, with Jurkat cell RNA spiked in. The subset was: FACS-sorted CD8+CD4-CCR7+CD45RA+ naive T cells. These receptors were taken from a human donor in good health. Some libraries in this study had Jurkat cell RNA spiked in.

With respect to this clonotype: One end of the junction is discordant with germline, which a read error may explain. J is TRBJ1-2 and V is TRBV12-3 or TRBV12-4; D is possibly TRBD1 (6 bases). The CDR3 sequence is 15 residues long. The CDR3 sequence: CASSLAGMAGDGYAF. Written as DNA, the CDR3 is TGTGCCAGCAGTTTAGCGGGAATGGCAGGGGATGGCTACGCCTTC.

V usage is TRBV6-4 and J usage is TRBJ2-7; D is possibly TRBD1 or TRBD2 (5 bases each). Trimming stripped 6 bases from V and 4 bases from J, with 13 bases between. CDR1 and CDR2 from the germline V gene are MRHNA and SNTAGT. This CDR3 is built from 13 residues. The DNA of the CDR3 is TGTGCCAGCAGCCAGGGACCGGGATACGAGCAGTACTTC. This encodes CASSQGPGYEQYF.

This clonotype was observed a handful of times. The V call is TRBV20-1, the J call TRBJ2-1, with 9 bases that match TRBD2. The CDR3 contains 14 residues. Trimming cost V 8 bases and J 4 bases; bases outside gene matches: 9. CDR1 DFQATT and CDR2 SNEGSKA come from the germline V gene (reference sequence). The CDR3 protein is CSTWLREGYNEQFF. DNA for the CDR3: TGCAGTACTTGGCTGCGGGAGGGTTACAATGAGCAGTTCTTC.

This clonotype was detected ten times or more. V gene TRBV20-1 combines with J gene TRBJ2-7; either TRBD1 or TRBD2 may fit D (5 bases each). In germline, CDR1 is DFQATT, CDR2 SNEGSKA (reference sequence). Trimming shortened V by 1 base and J by 5 bases, and 12 bases separated the two germline ends. The CDR3 extends over 13 amino acids. The CDR3 sequence: CSARAFEGNEQYF. The CDR3, as DNA: TGCAGTGCTAGAGCGTTCGAGGGGAACGAGCAGTACTTC.

There are many counts of this clonotype. The rearrangement joins TRBV29-1 to TRBJ2-2; D may be TRBD1 (6 bases). The CDR3 consists of 12 residues. V lost 4 bases to trimming and J lost 4 bases, with 7 bases between them. CDR1 and CDR2 (germline): SQVTM, ANQGSEA. The CDR3 protein is CSVVGATGELFF. DNA of the CDR3: TGCAGCGTTGTGGGGGCCACCGGGGAGCTGTTTTTT.

In its sample, this clonotype was seen many times. This chain links TRBV4-1 with TRBJ2-7; 10 bases map to TRBD2. CDR1 MGHRA and CDR2 YSYEKL come from the germline V gene. This CDR3 comprises 15 residues. J gave up 1 base and V 5 bases, and 5 bases lay outside the gene matches. The CDR3 region is CASSWTSGASYEQYF. CDR3 DNA: TGCGCCAGCAGCTGGACTAGCGGAGCTTCCTACGAGCAGTACTTC.

V gene TRBV6-2 or TRBV6-3 combines with J gene TRBJ2-3; D not certain. The CDR3 is made up of 14 amino acids. V lost 5 bases to trimming and J lost 4 bases, with 13 bases between them. Per germline, CDR1 MNHEY and CDR2 SVGEGT. The CDR3 here is CASSLVSGSDTQYF. The CDR3 DNA reads TGTGCCAGCAGTCTAGTATCCGGGTCAGATACGCAGTATTTT.

In its sample, this clonotype was seen many times. The chain couples TRBV6-1 to TRBJ2-7; D unclear. Germline CDR1 and CDR2: MNHNS and SASEGT. V was pared by 1 base and J by 3 bases, with 13 bases between. This CDR3 contains 15 residues. The CDR3 DNA reads TGTGCCAGCAGTGAAGAGTTACAAGAGGACTACGAGCAGTACTTC. It codes for CASSEELQEDYEQYF.

A note on this clonotype: A much larger clone lies one base from this, so it may be a read error. The rearrangement links TRBV30 to TRBJ2-7, with D hard to call. Germline lookup yields CDR1 GTSNPN and CDR2 SVGIG (reference sequence). This CDR3 is 12 amino acids long. Trimming took off 0 bases at V and 5 bases at J, with 8 bases between the two ends. The CDR3 DNA sequence: TGTGCCTGGAGTGTAGTCGGACACGAGCAGTACTTC. The encoded protein is CAWSVVGHEQYF.

In this sample, this clonotype turned up a few times. This chain uses TRBV27 with TRBJ1-2; TRBD1 agrees at 7 bases. J was trimmed by 2 bases and V by 5 bases; bases with no gene match: 2. The CDR3 is 13 residues long. The germline CDR1 and CDR2 sequences are MNHEY and SMNVEV (reference sequence). The CDR3 DNA is TGTGCCAGCAGTACAGGGGTAAACTATGGCTACACCTTC. Protein product: CASSTGVNYGYTF.

This clonotype was seen at least ten times. The chain couples TRBV4-1 to TRBJ1-5, with D perhaps matching TRBD1 (6 bases). The CDR3 has 17 residues. CDR1 and CDR2 from the germline V gene are MGHRA and YSYEKL. Trimming took off 2 bases at V and 6 bases at J, with 20 bases between the two ends. The CDR3 sequence: CASSQNRDTDFGQPQHF. CDR3 coding DNA: TGCGCCAGCAGCCAAAACCGGGACACTGACTTCGGTCAGCCCCAGCATTTT.

This clonotype appeared a few times. A much larger clone differs from this one at a single base, so this may be a read error. Given the absence of the conserved phenylalanine or tryptophan at the CDR3 end, a read error is likely. The V gene is TRBV9, the J gene TRBJ1-3; D unresolved. The V and J ends lost 3 bases and 0 bases respectively, with 13 bases between them. This CDR3 has 16 amino acids. Per germline, CDR1 SGDLS and CDR2 YYNGEE. The CDR3 DNA reads TGTGCCAGCAGCGCGCCGCCCCGCAGCTCTGGAAACACCATATATTCT. The encoded protein is CASSAPPRSSGNTIYS.

In its sample, this clonotype was seen many times. V usage is TRBV6-2 or TRBV6-3 and J usage is TRBJ2-4, with 10 bases identical to TRBD2. The CDR3 consists of 18 residues. CDR1 and CDR2 (germline): MNHEY, SVGEGT. The V segment lost 2 bases and the J segment 0 bases; nucleotides outside the gene matches: 7. The CDR3 region has the DNA TGTGCCAGCAGTTACCCTACTAGCGGGGACTTAGCCAAAAACATTCAGTACTTC. Residues: CASSYPTSGDLAKNIQYF.

This clonotype was seen a handful of times. The J gene is TRBJ2-1, the V gene TRBV7-3; 14 bases are a match to TRBD2. Germline CDR1 and CDR2: SGHTA and FQGTGA. V gave up 2 bases and J gave up 9 bases; unmatched junction bases: 3. The CDR3 loop spans 15 amino acids. The CDR3: CASSLGTSGSVEQFF. In DNA form, the CDR3 reads TGTGCCAGCAGCTTAGGGACTAGCGGGAGCGTTGAGCAGTTCTTC.

A note on this clonotype: A much larger clone lies one base from this, so it may be a read error. This chain links TRBV27 with TRBJ2-1; tentatively, D is TRBD1 or TRBD2 (5 bases each). The V gene's germline CDR1 is MNHEY and CDR2 SMNVEV (reference sequence). The CDR3 is 16 amino acids. V dropped 5 bases and J dropped 6 bases, with 20 bases sitting between them. In DNA form, the CDR3 reads TGTGCCAGCAGTCCATGGGGAGAAAGAAGGGGCAATGAGCAGTTCTTC. Its protein product is CASSPWGERRGNEQFF.

There are many counts of this clonotype. The genes are TRBV7-2 and TRBJ2-2; D is uncertain. The CDR3 has 15 amino acids. V was shortened by 4 bases and J by 3 bases, with 12 bases between the two germline ends. Germline CDR1 and CDR2: SGHTA and FQGNSA. CDR3 sequence (DNA): TGTGCCAGCAGCTCCCCCCTGGGTCACACCGGGGAGCTGTTTTTT. Its protein is CASSSPLGHTGELFF.

This clonotype has a count of ten or more. The rearrangement links TRBV28 to TRBJ1-2; D may be TRBD1 (6 bases). V lost 11 bases, J lost 2 bases, and 15 bases lay in between. CDR3 size: 13 residues. The V gene's germline CDR1 is MDHEN and CDR2 SYDVKM. CDR3 sequence (DNA): TGTGCCTGCATCGGGACACAGAACTATGGCTACACCTTC. Translated: CACIGTQNYGYTF.

On this clonotype: This could be a read error, since a much larger clone is one nucleotide away. The V call is TRBV5-3, the J call TRBJ2-7; a weak D match, TRBD2 (5 bases). TRBV5-3 is filed as an ORF, its function uncertain. The CDR3 loop spans 17 amino acids. The CDR3 DNA sequence: TGTGCCAGCAGCTTGGCCGACTACTCCGCCCGTCCCTACGGGCAGTACTTC. This translates into CASSLADYSARPYGQYF.

In this sample, this clonotype turned up a few times. V and J are TRBV19 and TRBJ1-1; D not resolved. With 4 bases removed from V and 4 bases from J, the gap between germline ends came to 13 bases. The germline V gene encodes CDR1 LNHDA and CDR2 SQIVND (reference sequence). The CDR3 extends over 14 amino acids. CDR3 nucleotide sequence: TGTGCCAGTAGTACCCCCGGCGGGTTCACTGAAGCTTTCTTT. This translates into CASSTPGGFTEAFF.

This clonotype was counted a single time. This may come from a read error, since a much larger clone is one base off. Since the CDR3 does not end with the conserved phenylalanine or tryptophan, this likely comes from a read error. The chain recombines TRBV7-9 with TRBJ1-5, with D perhaps TRBD1 (5 bases). Looked up from germline, CDR1 is SEHNR and CDR2 is FQNEAQ (reference sequence). The CDR3 spans 15 residues. The V and J ends lost 5 bases and 7 bases respectively, with 18 bases between them. The CDR3 sequence: CASSAAGGGMQPQHI. In DNA form, the CDR3 reads TGTGCCAGCAGCGCAGCGGGGGGGGGTATGCAGCCCCAGCATATT.

This clonotype was seen repeatedly, ten times or more. The chain links TRBV28 to TRBJ2-7; no clear D gene. The CDR3 is 15 amino acids. From germline, CDR1 is MDHEN and CDR2 SYDVKM. Trimming stripped 2 bases from V and 1 base from J, with 12 bases between. CDR3: CASSLGLTLSYEQYF. The DNA for the CDR3 is TGTGCCAGCAGTTTAGGGCTCACCCTTTCCTACGAGCAGTACTTC.

This clonotype showed up many times. The rearrangement joins TRBV4-1 to TRBJ2-7; 13 bases agree with TRBD2. The V segment lost 3 bases and the J segment 2 bases; nucleotides outside the gene matches: 4. Germline CDR1 MGHRA, CDR2 YSYEKL. CDR3 length: 16 residues. CDR3 DNA: TGCGCCAGCAGCCAGACGACTAGCGGGAGGCCCTACGAGCAGTACTTC. Translation gives CASSQTTSGRPYEQYF.

This clonotype showed up just a few times. V and J are TRBV12-3 or TRBV12-4 and TRBJ2-3; perhaps TRBD2 as D (6 bases). The CDR3 is made up of 11 amino acids. The V end lost 8 bases, the J end lost 9 bases, and 12 bases lay between the germline ends. Here the CDR3 reads CASGGAYTQYF. The CDR3 nucleotides read TGTGCCAGCGGAGGGGCCTACACGCAGTATTTT.

Comments on this clonotype: Being one base from a much bigger clone, this may be a read error. The chain joins TRBV11-2 to TRBJ2-1; D is unresolved. CDR1 and CDR2 (germline): SGHAT, FQNNGV. The CDR3 is made up of 15 amino acids. DNA of the CDR3: TGTACCAGCTACGGGCCGAACGGCCTCACCAATGAGCAGTTCTTC. Its translation: CTSYGPNGLTNEQFF.

A note on this clonotype: A single base separates this from a much larger clone, so it may be a read error. V is TRBV6-5 and J is TRBJ1-5; D is undetermined. Germline V CDR1 and CDR2: MNHEY, SVGAGI. The V gene lost 2 bases and the J gene lost 0 bases, with 11 bases spanning the gap. CDR3 size: 16 residues. The CDR3 DNA reads TGTGCCAGCAGTTACGGACGGGGTATTAGCAATCAGCCCCAGCATTTT. Translation: CASSYGRGISNQPQHF.

In its sample, this clonotype was seen once. J is TRBJ2-3 and V is TRBV7-9; no clear D. This CDR3 region has 13 residues. Deletions cut 5 bases from V and 4 bases from J, with 10 bases between. Germline values: CDR1 SEHNR, CDR2 FQNEAQ (reference sequence). The CDR3 nucleotides are TGTGCCAGCAGCCCCAGTGGCGCAGATACGCAGTATTTT. Translation gives CASSPSGADTQYF.

With respect to this clonotype: This clone may be a read error of a much larger clone one base away. This rearrangement joins TRBV12-3 or TRBV12-4 to TRBJ2-2, with D possibly being TRBD1 or TRBD2 (5 bases each). The CDR3 covers 13 residues. As DNA, the CDR3 is TGTGCCAGCAGTCAAAGGGGAGCCGGGGAGCTGTTGTTT. Protein sequence: CASSQRGAGELLF.

This clonotype was recorded many times. The gene calls are TRBV13 and TRBJ2-3, with 12 bases matching TRBD2. Germline lookup yields CDR1 PRHDT and CDR2 FYEKMQ (reference sequence). The ends lost 4 bases at V and 3 bases at J; junction bases unmatched: 5. The CDR3 runs 16 residues. Written as DNA, the CDR3 is TGTGCCAGCAGCTACCGACTAGCGGGAGAGACAGATACGCAGTATTTT. Translating it yields CASSYRLAGETDTQYF.

The sample holds many counts of this clonotype. This chain connects TRBV4-3 to TRBJ2-7, with D perhaps TRBD2 (6 bases). Germline CDR1 reads LGHNA; CDR2 reads YSLEER. This CDR3 has 14 amino acids. The V end lost 0 bases, the J end lost 3 bases, and 9 bases lay between the germline ends. As DNA, the CDR3 is TGCGCCAGCAGCCAAGACTGGGGGGACTACGAGCAGTACTTC. The encoded protein is CASSQDWGDYEQYF.

The chain links TRBV9 to TRBJ2-7, with 8 bases aligning to TRBD2. Germline V gene sequence: CDR1 SGDLS, CDR2 YYNGEE. The CDR3 contains 14 residues. Trimming took 3 bases from V and 4 from J; bases not matched to a gene: 6. Here the CDR3 reads CASSAAGDGYEQYF. CDR3 DNA sequence: TGTGCCAGCAGCGCAGCGGGAGACGGGTACGAGCAGTACTTC. Full variable domain (missing parts from reference TRBV9 and TRBJ2-7): DSGVTQTPKHLITATGQRVTLRCSPRSGDLSVYWYQQSLDQGLQFLIQYYNGEERAKGNILERFSAQQFPDLHSELNLSSLELGDSALYFCASSAAGDGYEQYFGPGTRLTVT.

This clonotype was detected many times. The V and J genes are TRBV6-2 or TRBV6-3 and TRBJ2-2; the D gene is possibly TRBD2 (5 bases). The V gene's germline CDR1 is MNHEY and CDR2 SVGEGT. Trimming shortened V by 5 bases and J by 6 bases, and 10 bases separated the two germline ends. The CDR3 consists of 13 residues. Here the CDR3 DNA reads TGTGCCAGCAGTCATACTAGTTCCGGGGAGCTGTTTTTT. Protein: CASSHTSSGELFF.

This sequence joins TRBV20-1 and TRBJ2-5; a possible D gene is TRBD1 (6 bases). V shed 2 bases and J shed 9 bases, with 16 bases lying between them. The CDR3 contains 13 residues. Looked up from germline, CDR1 is DFQATT and CDR2 is SNEGSKA (reference sequence). CDR3 loop: CSARLGAGGAQYF. CDR3 sequence (DNA): TGCAGTGCTAGACTGGGGGCAGGAGGAGCCCAGTACTTC.